What follows are 31 T cell receptor beta chains derived from one specimen sequenced in a study of T-cell reconstitution after alpha-beta-depleted transplantation in children. A library of TCRbeta sequences, prepared with unique molecular identifiers, was generated. TCRdb used MiXCR to reprocess the PCR reads, holding one entry per CDR3 protein. The sample holds 280,000 or so distinct CDR3 sequences; around 10% are singletons and the top ten take 23%. The sequenced sample was peripheral blood, obtained 180 days after TCRalphabeta/CD19-depleted stem cell transplant. The receptor source for this set is a male patient aged 2 to 10 who had a stem cell transplant for chronic granulomatous disease, so the T cells may come from the graft donor.

This clonotype was observed at least ten times. Here the CDR3 DNA reads TGTGCCAGCAGTCCCGGGACAGGGACCAATTCACCCCTCCACTTT. Residues: CASSPGTGTNSPLHF. The chain is built from TRBV7-6 and TRBJ1-6, with 9 nucleotides matching TRBD1. The germline CDR1 and CDR2 sequences are SGHVS and FNYEAQ. The length of the CDR3 is 15 residues. The V and J ends lost 6 bases and 7 bases, in that order; junction bases with no gene match: 7.

Comment on this clonotype: A much larger clone differs by one base, so this may be a read error. The gene calls are TRBV12-3 or TRBV12-4 and TRBJ2-3; 8 bases match TRBD2. CDR3 size: 14 residues. V shed 6 bases and J 4 bases; nucleotides not matched to a gene: 6. The CDR3 protein is CASRIAGHPDTQYF. In DNA form, the CDR3 reads TGTGCCAGCAGAATAGCGGGACATCCAGATACGCAGTATTTT.

This chain uses TRBV7-9 with TRBJ1-5; possibly TRBD1 for D (5 bases). The CDR3 has 15 residues. Trimming shortened V by 4 bases and J by 5 bases, and 15 bases separated the two germline ends. Germline-derived CDR1 and CDR2 are SEHNR and FQNEAQ (reference sequence). CDR3 in amino acids: CASSSSGPGYQPQHF. The CDR3, as DNA: TGTGCCAGCAGCTCCTCGGGGCCAGGCTATCAGCCCCAGCATTTT.

This clonotype was detected many times. This chain connects TRBV7-2 to TRBJ2-1; possible D gene TRBD1, 6 bases. The germline V gene has CDR1 SGHTA and CDR2 FQGNSA. Deletions cut 1 base from V and 5 bases from J, with 12 bases between. The CDR3 is 15 residues long. The CDR3 DNA reads as TGTGCCAGCAGCTTAGTTGGGACACACCACAATGAGCAGTTCTTC. Translated: CASSLVGTHHNEQFF.

Ten or more counts support this clonotype. The V gene is TRBV5-1, the J gene TRBJ1-1; D gene uncertain. The germline gives CDR1 SGHRS, CDR2 YFSETQ. Trimming stripped 3 bases from V and 1 base from J, with 10 bases between. The CDR3 covers 14 residues. In DNA, the CDR3 is TGCGCCAGCAGCTCTCACGTTGGGAACACTGAAGCTTTCTTT. This codes for CASSSHVGNTEAFF.

This clonotype was counted ten times or more. The genes are TRBV12-3 or TRBV12-4 and TRBJ1-6, with TRBD1 as a possible D gene (6 bases). V was shortened by 5 bases and J by 14 bases, with 13 bases between the two germline ends. The CDR3 loop spans 12 amino acids. DNA of the CDR3: TGTGCCAGCAGTCTCAGGGGTTCGGCCCTCCACTTT. The encoded protein is CASSLRGSALHF.

This clonotype was detected many times. This chain joins TRBV7-2 and TRBJ2-7; D tentatively reads TRBD1 or TRBD2 (6 bases each). The CDR3 loop spans 15 amino acids. Germline assignment: CDR1 SGHTA and CDR2 FQGNSA. Trimming removed 6 bases at V and 4 bases at J, with 19 bases between. This CDR3 is CASRLVGGGQYEQYF. The CDR3 DNA is TGTGCCAGCAGACTGGTAGGAGGGGGGCAGTACGAGCAGTACTTC.

There are many counts of this clonotype. The genes are TRBV5-1 and TRBJ2-1, with 9 bases lining up with TRBD1. J lost 6 bases, V lost 8 bases, and 6 bases had no gene match. This CDR3 comprises 13 residues. Germline loops: CDR1 SGHRS, CDR2 YFSETQ. The CDR3 region has the DNA TGCGCCAGTAACCGGGACAGGGTCAATGAGCAGTTCTTC. It codes for CASNRDRVNEQFF. Filled out from reference TRBV5-1 and TRBJ2-1, the complete variable domain reads KAGVTQTPRYLIKTRGQQVTLSCSPISGHRSVSWYQQTPGQGLQFLFEYFSETQRNKGNFPGRFSGRQFSNSRSEMNVSTLELGDSALYLCASNRDRVNEQFFGPGTRLTVL.

This clonotype was counted ten times or more. The chain joins TRBV7-2 to TRBJ1-1; possibly TRBD1 for D (6 bases). V was clipped by 4 bases and J by 10 bases, with 16 bases between them. Germline CDR1 is SGHTA and CDR2 is FQGNSA. The CDR3 is made up of 13 amino acids. CDR3: CASSSSGAVGAFF. The CDR3 coding sequence is TGTGCCAGCAGCTCGTCAGGGGCGGTCGGAGCTTTCTTT.

This clonotype was counted at least ten times. The chain links TRBV18 to TRBJ2-1, with a tentative D call TRBD1 (6 bases). This CDR3 has 15 residues. Looked up from germline, CDR1 is KGHSH and CDR2 is LQKENI. Trimming pared 1 base from V and 4 bases from J, leaving 11 bases between. The CDR3 is CASSPQSRGYNEQFF. Written as DNA, the CDR3 is TGTGCCAGCTCACCACAATCTAGGGGGTACAATGAGCAGTTCTTC.

The CDR3 sequence is CASSRDPEKLFF. For the CDR3, the DNA is TGTGCCAGCAGTCGGGACCCCGAAAAACTGTTTTTT. This sequence joins TRBV12-3 or TRBV12-4 and TRBJ1-4; D is possibly TRBD1 (5 bases). V gave up 5 bases and J gave up 8 bases, with 9 bases separating them. The CDR3 spans 12 residues.

The genes are TRBV5-1 and TRBJ2-7; 9 positions match TRBD2. This CDR3 is 16 amino acids long. Trimming at V came to 4 bases and at J to 3 bases, leaving 11 bases not matched to a gene. Per germline, CDR1 SGHRS and CDR2 YFSETQ. The CDR3 loop is CASSRGLARTDYEQYF. The CDR3 region has the DNA TGCGCCAGCAGCCGCGGACTAGCGAGAACAGACTACGAGCAGTACTTC. Drawing the rest from reference TRBV5-1 and TRBJ2-7, the complete variable domain is KAGVTQTPRYLIKTRGQQVTLSCSPISGHRSVSWYQQTPGQGLQFLFEYFSETQRNKGNFPGRFSGRQFSNSRSEMNVSTLELGDSALYLCASSRGLARTDYEQYFGPGTRLTVT.

Ten or more counts support this clonotype. CDR3 bases: TGTGCCAGCAGGCCCGGGACCGCTAGTGGCTACACCTTC. Translation gives CASRPGTASGYTF. The genes are TRBV12-3 or TRBV12-4 and TRBJ1-2, with D maybe TRBD1 (5 bases). The CDR3 sequence is 13 residues long. V gave up 6 bases and J gave up 7 bases, with 15 bases separating them.

This clonotype was seen ten or more times. The chain is built from TRBV24-1 and TRBJ2-5; D ambiguous. CDR3 length equals 11 residues. Trimming cost V 7 bases and J 3 bases, with 5 bases left between them. Germline V lookup: CDR1 KGHDR, CDR2 SFDVKD. The CDR3 spells CATRNKETQYF. CDR3 coding DNA: TGTGCCACCAGGAATAAAGAGACCCAGTACTTC.

This clonotype came up many times. The chain is built from TRBV12-3 or TRBV12-4 and TRBJ1-6; D gene ambiguous. V lost 2 bases to trimming and J lost 4 bases, with 12 bases between them. The length of the CDR3 is 16 residues. The DNA for the CDR3 is TGTGCCAGCAGTTTACTCGTAGGGCCGTATAATTCACCCCTCCACTTT. Protein: CASSLLVGPYNSPLHF.

The CDR3, as DNA: TGTGCCAGCAGCTTAGACGCAGGGTGGGGAACTGAAGCTTTCTTT. Translating it yields CASSLDAGWGTEAFF. The rearrangement joins TRBV7-8 to TRBJ1-1; possible D gene TRBD1, 5 bases. This CDR3 has 15 amino acids. V was clipped by 1 base and J by 5 bases, with 14 bases between them. Germline loops: CDR1 SGHVS, CDR2 FQNEAQ.

This clonotype showed up many times. The chain joins TRBV27 to TRBJ2-1; a weak D match, TRBD2 (5 bases). The V and J ends lost 0 bases and 5 bases respectively, with 11 bases between them. The CDR3 has 15 amino acids. CDR1 and CDR2 (germline): MNHEY, SMNVEV (reference sequence). The CDR3 nucleotides are TGTGCCAGCAGTTTATCCGGGAACCCACACAATGAGCAGTTCTTC. This encodes CASSLSGNPHNEQFF.

This clonotype was found many times. The chain has TRBV7-6 and TRBJ2-1, with no clear D. The CDR3 has 11 residues. Germline values: CDR1 SGHVS, CDR2 FNYEAQ. The V end lost 5 bases, the J end lost 10 bases, and 9 bases lay between the germline ends. CDR3 nucleotide sequence: TGTGCCAGCAGCAATGGGAACGAGCAGTTCTTC. The encoded protein is CASSNGNEQFF.

This clonotype was picked up many times. The chain employs TRBV27 and TRBJ1-1; D is perhaps TRBD1 (6 bases). The CDR3 covers 13 residues. Germline values: CDR1 MNHEY, CDR2 SMNVEV (reference sequence). V lost 5 bases and J lost 4, with 11 bases in between. For the CDR3, the DNA is TGTGCCAGCAGTGGAGGGGGAGGCACTGAAGCTTTCTTT. Translating it yields CASSGGGGTEAFF.

This clonotype was seen at least ten times. V usage is TRBV25-1 and J usage is TRBJ2-7, with 9 positions matching TRBD1. The V gene's germline CDR1 is MGHDK and CDR2 SYGVNS. The CDR3 sequence is 15 residues long. Trimming took 8 bases from V and 3 from J; bases not matched to a gene: 11. In DNA form, the CDR3 reads TGTGCCAGCGGATCCACGGGACAGGGTCACTACGAGCAGTACTTC. This encodes CASGSTGQGHYEQYF.

The chain has TRBV4-3 and TRBJ2-7, with D possibly TRBD2 on 5 matching bases. CDR1 is LGHNA and CDR2 is YSLEER in the germline V gene. This CDR3 is 16 amino acids long. The V end lost 1 base, the J end lost 0 bases, and 13 bases lay between the germline ends. The CDR3 DNA follows: TGCGCCAGCAGCCAAGGTGTGCAAGGGAGCTCCTACGAGCAGTACTTC. Encoded protein: CASSQGVQGSSYEQYF.

This clonotype occurred many times. The gene calls are TRBV29-1 and TRBJ2-4, with D unresolved. Germline values: CDR1 SQVTM, CDR2 ANQGSEA. The CDR3 is 12 residues long. V was shortened by 1 base and J by 11 bases, with 12 bases between the two germline ends. The CDR3 here is CSVEVEPYVQYF. CDR3 DNA sequence: TGCAGCGTTGAAGTGGAACCCTACGTTCAGTACTTC.

The genes are TRBV7-8 and TRBJ2-7; D call uncertain. The CDR3 loop spans 17 amino acids. The ends were cut back, 0 bases at V and 2 bases at J, with 17 bases in the middle. The germline V gene has CDR1 SGHVS and CDR2 FQNEAQ. CDR3 in amino acids: CASSLARFGRQTYEQYF. The CDR3, as DNA: TGTGCCAGCAGCTTAGCTCGGTTTGGCAGGCAGACCTACGAGCAGTACTTC.

This clonotype was detected many times. The chain uses TRBV4-1 and TRBJ2-3, with a possible D match to TRBD2 (5 bases). The CDR3 covers 12 residues. V lost 5 bases and J 6 bases, leaving 9 bases between the germline ends. Germline V gene lookup returns CDR1 MGHRA and CDR2 YSYEKL. The CDR3 spells CASSIKRDTQYF. The CDR3 region has the DNA TGCGCCAGCAGCATAAAGCGGGATACGCAGTATTTT.

The rearrangement links TRBV6-5 to TRBJ2-2; 9 bases line up with TRBD1. The CDR3 runs 14 residues. V trimming: 6 bases; J trimming: 7 bases; junction bases outside the gene matches: 6. Germline assignment: CDR1 MNHEY and CDR2 SVGAGI. CDR3 residues: CASRSDRGVGELFF. The CDR3 DNA is TGTGCCAGCAGGTCCGACAGGGGGGTCGGGGAGCTGTTTTTT.

At least ten counts were recorded for this clonotype. The rearrangement links TRBV7-3 to TRBJ2-2, with D maybe TRBD1 (5 bases). Germline CDR1 reads SGHTA; CDR2 reads FQGTGA. This CDR3 has 14 residues. The ends were cut back, 2 bases at V and 5 bases at J, with 9 bases in the middle. The CDR3 protein is CASSLRKGTGELFF. The CDR3 DNA reads as TGTGCCAGCAGCTTACGTAAGGGGACCGGGGAGCTGTTTTTT.

This clonotype was detected many times. V and J are TRBV30 and TRBJ1-2, with TRBD1 identical over 8 bases. The CDR3 is made up of 13 amino acids. Per germline, CDR1 GTSNPN and CDR2 SVGIG (reference sequence). V gave up 2 bases and J gave up 10 bases; unmatched junction bases: 9. CDR3 coding DNA: TGTGCCTGGAGTCGAGGACAGGGCATTATCTACACCTTC. Residues: CAWSRGQGIIYTF.

In its sample, this clonotype was seen many times. The gene calls are TRBV12-3 or TRBV12-4 and TRBJ2-1; TRBD2 matches at 7 bases. This CDR3 has 15 amino acids. V shed 10 bases and J 0 bases; nucleotides not matched to a gene: 9. The chain's CDR3 is CATAGALSSYNEQFF. In DNA form, the CDR3 reads TGTGCCACGGCGGGAGCCTTAAGCTCCTACAATGAGCAGTTCTTC.

This clonotype has at least ten counts. V usage is TRBV5-1 and J usage is TRBJ2-7, with D perhaps assigned TRBD1 or TRBD2 (5 bases each). CDR1 is SGHRS, CDR2 YFSETQ, per germline. The CDR3 runs 15 residues. Deletions cut 1 base from V and 5 bases from J, with 16 bases between. The CDR3 here is CASSLMGPPGDEQYF. The CDR3 DNA reads TGCGCCAGCAGCTTGATGGGACCACCCGGGGACGAGCAGTACTTC.

This clonotype was observed many times. The rearrangement uses TRBV7-2 and TRBJ2-3; D gene ambiguous. The CDR3 loop spans 13 amino acids. Trimming cost V 1 base and J 9 bases, with 11 bases left between them. Germline assignment: CDR1 SGHTA and CDR2 FQGNSA. This chain's CDR3 is CASSLDAHQTQYF. The CDR3 region has the DNA TGTGCCAGCAGCTTAGACGCGCATCAAACGCAGTATTTT.

This clonotype was recorded many times. The chain links TRBV6-1 to TRBJ2-7; D not certain. Germline V gene data show CDR1 as MNHNS and CDR2 as SASEGT. The CDR3 is 13 residues long. The V and J ends lost 6 bases and 0 bases respectively, with 9 bases between them. This CDR3 reads CASSSDNSYEQYF. The CDR3 DNA reads TGTGCCAGCAGCTCGGATAACTCCTACGAGCAGTACTTC.